This TCR beta chain was profiled in a study of cytotoxic CD8 clonotypes in ibrutinib-treated CLL. Overall study context: Patients attained some 25 partial and 2 complete responses; at median around 70 months, 14 remained remitted while some 12 progressed.

There are a few counts of this clone. The assay was immunoSEQ multiplex PCR, and TCRdb's table has in-frame clones only and misses some. The repertoire holds 300,000 or so clones, about 61% seen once, with 6% to 6.5% in the top ten. V shed 6 bases and J 3 bases; nucleotides not matched to a gene: 6. CDR3 length equals 14 residues. Germline V gene data show CDR1 as MDHEN and CDR2 as SYDVKM. This clonotype was obtained from a human donor with chronic lymphocytic leukemia. The sequences come from PBMCs, collected after 36 months of ibrutinib treatment. The chain carries TRBV28 and TRBJ2-7; 9 positions match TRBD1. CDR3 nucleotides: TGTGCCAGCAGCGGACAGGGGACATTCTACGAGCAGTACTTC. It codes for CASSGQGTFYEQYF.